Presented here are 3 T cell receptor beta chains from one specimen sequenced in a study of cytomegalovirus exposure and HLA in healthy donors. The primer mix had 60 Vbeta and 13 Jbeta primers. Libraries were prepared by immunoSEQ multiplex PCR; TCRdb keeps only in-frame clonotypes and omits some of them. The data contain about 180,000 clones, around 73% of them singletons. The sample consisted of PBMCs. The receptors were sampled from a man aged 55 to 70 in good health and CMV-seronegative.

This chain connects TRBV19 to TRBJ1-1; 7 bases line up with TRBD1. The CDR3 has 13 amino acids. Germline loops: CDR1 LNHDA, CDR2 SQIVND (reference sequence). V lost 8 bases, J lost 4 bases, and 7 bases stayed unmatched. CDR3 nucleotide sequence: TGTGCCAGTCATGACAGGGACGGCACTGAAGCTTTCTTT. This sequence encodes CASHDRDGTEAFF.

V usage is TRBV7-9 and J usage is TRBJ1-2, with TRBD1 matching over 7 bases. The CDR3 extends over 14 amino acids. J gave up 5 bases and V 5 bases, and 8 bases lay outside the gene matches. Germline CDR1 and CDR2: SEHNR and FQNEAQ (reference sequence). In DNA, the CDR3 is TGTGCCAGCAGCATAGGGACAGTAGAATATGGCTACACCTTC. This codes for CASSIGTVEYGYTF. Drawing the rest from reference TRBV7-9 and TRBJ1-2, the complete variable domain is DTGVSQNPRHKITKRGQNVTFRCDPISEHNRLYWYRQTLGQGPEFLTYFQNEAQLEKSRLLSDRFSAERPKGSFSTLEIQRTEQGDSAMYLCASSIGTVEYGYTFGSGTRLTVV.

This sequence joins TRBV19 and TRBJ1-1, with D possibly matching TRBD1 (5 bases). V gave up 5 bases and J gave up 0 bases, with 7 bases separating them. The CDR3 consists of 13 residues. The germline gives CDR1 LNHDA, CDR2 SQIVND (reference sequence). Written as DNA, the CDR3 is TGTGCCAGTAGTCACAGGATGAACACTGAAGCTTTCTTT. It specifies CASSHRMNTEAFF.